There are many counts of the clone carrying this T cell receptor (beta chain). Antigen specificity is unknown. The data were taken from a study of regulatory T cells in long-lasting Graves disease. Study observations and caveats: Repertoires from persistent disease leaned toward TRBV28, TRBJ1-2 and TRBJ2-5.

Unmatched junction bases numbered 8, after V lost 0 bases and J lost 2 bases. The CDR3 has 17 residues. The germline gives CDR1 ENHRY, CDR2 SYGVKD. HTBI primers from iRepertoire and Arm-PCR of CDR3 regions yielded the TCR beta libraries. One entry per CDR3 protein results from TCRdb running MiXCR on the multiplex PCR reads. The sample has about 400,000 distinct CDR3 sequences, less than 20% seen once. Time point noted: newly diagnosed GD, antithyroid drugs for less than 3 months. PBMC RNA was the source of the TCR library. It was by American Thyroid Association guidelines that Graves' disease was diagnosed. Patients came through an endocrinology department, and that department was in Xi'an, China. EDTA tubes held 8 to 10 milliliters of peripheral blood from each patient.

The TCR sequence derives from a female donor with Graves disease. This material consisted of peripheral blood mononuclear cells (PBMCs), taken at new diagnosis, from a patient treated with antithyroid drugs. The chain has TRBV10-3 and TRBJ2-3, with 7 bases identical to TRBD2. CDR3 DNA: TGTGCCATCAGTGAGTCATTTTCTAGCGGTTACACAGATACGCAGTATTTT. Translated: CAISESFSSGYTDTQYF.